The entry below gives a single T cell receptor beta chain sequence along with its context. The sample originates from a study of blood T cell repertoires in COVID-19. Across the study: Specimens from acute and convalescent COVID-19 originated in the United States, Italy and Spain. Sources were T cells, B-cell-depleted T cells, or PBMCs; the material itself was cDNA or gDNA.

Authors' analysis steps: Amplifying reference gene primers gave estimates of nucleated cell counts. Assay used: immunoSEQ multiplex PCR; TCRdb lists only in-frame clones, some missing. D and trimming come from the DNA, and the V and J calls and clone size come from that table. Of fewer than 90,000 clones listed, 90% to 95% are singletons. V shed 3 bases, J shed 3 bases, and the junction held 6 bases outside the gene matches. The CDR3 consists of 16 residues. Per the germline V gene, CDR1 is MDHEN and CDR2 is SYDVKM. The chain has TRBV28 and TRBJ1-5, with 9 positions matching TRBD1. This receptor was obtained from a human donor with active COVID-19. The donor label of this sample is uncertain. Sequencing was done on a sample of peripheral blood. CDR3: CASSFSRQGDNQPQHF. In DNA, the CDR3 is TGTGCCAGCAGTTTCTCGAGACAGGGGGACAATCAGCCCCAGCATTTT. The entire variable domain, with the rest obtained from reference TRBV28 and TRBJ1-5, is as follows: DVKVTQSSRYLVKRTGEKVFLECVQDMDHENMFWYRQDPGLGLRLIYFSYDVKMKEKGDIPEGYSVSREKKERFSLILESASTNQTSMYLCASSFSRQGDNQPQHFGDGTRLSIL.